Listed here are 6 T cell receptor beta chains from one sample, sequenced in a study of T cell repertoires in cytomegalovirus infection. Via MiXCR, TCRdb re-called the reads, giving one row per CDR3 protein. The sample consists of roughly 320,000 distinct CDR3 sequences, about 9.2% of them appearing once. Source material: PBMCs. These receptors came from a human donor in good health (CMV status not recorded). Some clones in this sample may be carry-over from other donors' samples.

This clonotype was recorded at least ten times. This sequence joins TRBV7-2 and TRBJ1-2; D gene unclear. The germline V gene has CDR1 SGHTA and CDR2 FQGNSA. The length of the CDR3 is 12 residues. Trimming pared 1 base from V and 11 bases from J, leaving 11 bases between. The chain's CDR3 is CASSLGVWSYTF. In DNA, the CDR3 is TGTGCCAGCAGCTTAGGGGTATGGTCTTACACCTTC.

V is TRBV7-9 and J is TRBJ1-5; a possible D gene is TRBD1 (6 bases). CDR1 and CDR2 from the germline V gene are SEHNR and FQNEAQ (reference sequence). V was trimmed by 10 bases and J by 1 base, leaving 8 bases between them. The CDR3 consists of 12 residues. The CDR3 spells CAIGQSNQPQHF. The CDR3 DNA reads TGTGCCATTGGACAGAGCAATCAGCCCCAGCATTTT.

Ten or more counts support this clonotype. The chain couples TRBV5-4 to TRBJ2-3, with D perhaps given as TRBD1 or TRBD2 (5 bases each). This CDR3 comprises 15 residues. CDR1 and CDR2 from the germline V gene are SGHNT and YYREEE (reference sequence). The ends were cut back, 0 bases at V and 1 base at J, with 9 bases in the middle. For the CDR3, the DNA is TGTGCCAGCAGCTTGGTGGGACGGGGCACAGATACGCAGTATTTT. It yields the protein CASSLVGRGTDTQYF.

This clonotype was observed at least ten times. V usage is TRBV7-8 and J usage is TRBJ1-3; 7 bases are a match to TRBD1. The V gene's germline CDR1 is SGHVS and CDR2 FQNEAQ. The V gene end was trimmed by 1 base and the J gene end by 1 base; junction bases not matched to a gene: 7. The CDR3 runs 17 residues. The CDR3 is CASSLGGQSFSGNTIYF. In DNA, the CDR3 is TGTGCCAGCAGCTTAGGGGGACAGAGCTTTTCTGGAAACACCATATATTTT.

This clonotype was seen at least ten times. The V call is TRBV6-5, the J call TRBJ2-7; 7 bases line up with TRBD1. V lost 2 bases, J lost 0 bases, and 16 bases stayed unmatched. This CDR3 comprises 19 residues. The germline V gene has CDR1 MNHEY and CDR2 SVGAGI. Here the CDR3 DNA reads TGTGCCAGCAGTTACAGGGGGCTGTGGGGGTCGGCGACCTCCTACGAGCAGTACTTC. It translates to CASSYRGLWGSATSYEQYF.

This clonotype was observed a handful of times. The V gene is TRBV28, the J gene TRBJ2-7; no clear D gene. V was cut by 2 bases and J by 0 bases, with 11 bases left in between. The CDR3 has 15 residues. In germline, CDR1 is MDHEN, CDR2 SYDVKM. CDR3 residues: CASSLARQGSYEQYV. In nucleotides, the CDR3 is TGTGCCAGCAGTTTAGCCAGACAAGGCTCCTACGAGCAGTACGTC.